The sequence of this T cell receptor (beta chain) was determined in a study of T cell changes during pregnancy in multiple sclerosis. Here immunoSEQ multiplex PCR was the method, and the copy in TCRdb shows in-frame clones only, minus some. The sample holds 50,000 or so clones, roughly nine tenths seen once. In this sample, this clone turned up a few times. This clonotype was obtained from a female donor with multiple sclerosis, enrolled in a pregnancy study. Material: CD8+ T cells from peripheral blood mononuclear cells, obtained in the second trimester of pregnancy.

The CDR3 DNA is TGTGCCAGCAGCCCTACAGGGACCCCAAATTCACCCCTCCACTTT. The encoded protein is CASSPTGTPNSPLHF. The J gene is TRBJ1-6, the V gene TRBV13; D possibly corresponds to TRBD1 (6 bases). This CDR3 has 15 amino acids. V lost 5 bases, J lost 7 bases, and 15 bases lay in between. CDR1 and CDR2 from the germline V gene are PRHDT and FYEKMQ (reference sequence).